The 24 T cell receptor beta chains below all came from one sample that was sequenced in a study of graft-versus-host responses after intestinal transplantation. Libraries were prepared by immunoSEQ multiplex PCR; TCRdb keeps only in-frame clonotypes and omits some of them. The sample includes tens of thousands of clones, roughly 90% of them seen just once. Sequencing was performed on bone marrow, taken almost 750 days after intestinal transplantation. The receptors here all came from a human patient who received an intestinal transplant, so some T cells may come from the graft donor.

This clone was recorded once. For the CDR3, the DNA is TGTGCCAGCAGTGAAACGGCAGGGGGGCAAGAGACCCAGTACTTC. As protein: CASSETAGGQETQYF. The V call is TRBV6-4, the J call TRBJ2-5, with D tentatively TRBD1 (7 bases). Germline V lookup: CDR1 MRHNA, CDR2 SNTAGT. V was trimmed by 3 bases and J by 2 bases, leaving 13 bases between them. The CDR3 is made up of 15 amino acids.

The CDR3 sequence: CASSLTGGNTGELFF. The DNA of the CDR3 is TGTGCCAGCAGCCTAACAGGGGGCAACACCGGGGAGCTGTTTTTT. The genes are TRBV7-9 and TRBJ2-2; 9 bases line up with TRBD1. This CDR3 is built from 15 residues. Germline trimming cut 5 bases from V and 2 bases from J; bases unmatched to any gene: 3. The V gene's germline CDR1 is SEHNR and CDR2 FQNEAQ (reference sequence).

This clone was found once. The V gene is TRBV30, the J gene TRBJ2-2; the D is unclear. CDR1 and CDR2 (germline): GTSNPN, SVGIG (reference sequence). CDR3 size: 15 residues. Trimming removed 2 bases at V and 2 bases at J, with 12 bases between. The CDR3 region has the DNA TGTGCCTGGAGTCAACAGAGAACTAACACCGGGGAGCTGTTTTTT. This translates into CAWSQQRTNTGELFF.

The CDR3 DNA is TGTGCCAGCAGCCCGCAAACGGGCAGGCTTTATGGCTACACCTTC. Its protein product is CASSPQTGRLYGYTF. V and J are TRBV11-2 and TRBJ1-2; no clear D. Trimming stripped 5 bases from V and 5 bases from J, with 18 bases between. Germline V gives CDR1 SGHAT, CDR2 FQNNGV. The CDR3 contains 15 residues.

The chain uses TRBV2 and TRBJ1-1; a weak D match, TRBD1 (6 bases). Looked up from germline, CDR1 is SNHLY and CDR2 is FYNNEI. The CDR3 loop spans 13 amino acids. Deletions cut 7 bases from V and 4 bases from J, with 13 bases between. The DNA for the CDR3 is TGTGCCAGCAAGGTAGAGGGGGGCACTGAAGCTTTCTTT. It is translated as CASKVEGGTEAFF.

The V call is TRBV5-1, the J call TRBJ1-2; no clear D. Per the germline V gene, CDR1 is SGHRS and CDR2 is YFSETQ. The CDR3 is 14 residues long. Deletions cut 1 base from V and 1 base from J, with 8 bases between. The CDR3 DNA reads as TGCGCCAGCAGCTTGTGGTCCGATAACTATGGCTACACCTTC. Its protein is CASSLWSDNYGYTF.

The chain's CDR3 is CASSLWGGENTGELFF. CDR3 bases: TGTGCCAGCAGCCTCTGGGGGGGCGAAAACACCGGGGAGCTGTTTTTT. This rearrangement joins TRBV11-2 to TRBJ2-2, with D possibly TRBD2 on 7 matching bases. This CDR3 region has 16 residues. Germline lookup yields CDR1 SGHAT and CDR2 FQNNGV. Trimming pared 5 bases from V and 2 bases from J, leaving 15 bases between. The whole variable domain, remainder taken from reference TRBV11-2 and TRBJ2-2, is EAGVAQSPRYKIIEKRQSVAFWCNPISGHATLYWYQQILGQGPKLLIQFQNNGVVDDSQLPKDRFSAERLKGVDSTLKIQPAKLEDSAVYLCASSLWGGENTGELFFGEGSRLTVL.

The J gene is TRBJ2-7, the V gene TRBV18, with TRBD2 as a possible D gene (7 bases). This CDR3 has 14 residues. V gave up 3 bases and J gave up 7 bases, with 16 bases separating them. Germline CDR1 and CDR2: KGHSH and LQKENI. The CDR3 DNA is TGTGCCAGCTCACCGCGGGGGCAGGAGGGGGAGCAGTACTTC. It specifies CASSPRGQEGEQYF.

V gene TRBV15 combines with J gene TRBJ2-5; TRBD2 is a possible D gene (6 bases). The J call may not be correct, given that the DNA end is closer to TRBJ2-7. The length of the CDR3 is 14 residues. Germline CDR1 LNHNV, CDR2 YYDKDF (reference sequence). The CDR3 coding sequence is TGTGCCACCAGCAGAGGCGGGATCTCCTACGAGCAGTACTTC. Its protein is CATSRGGISYEQYF.

V is TRBV5-6 and J is TRBJ2-7; the D gene could be TRBD1 or TRBD2 (6 bases each). Trimming left V 1 base short and J 5 bases short, with 13 bases between. The CDR3 sequence is 14 residues long. CDR1 SGHDT and CDR2 YYEEEE come from the germline V gene. The CDR3 protein is CASSLYPGAHEQYF. The CDR3 DNA reads as TGTGCCAGCAGCTTGTATCCGGGGGCCCACGAGCAGTACTTC.

This chain joins TRBV7-3 and TRBJ1-4; D is possibly TRBD1 (5 bases). The germline CDR1 and CDR2 sequences are SGHTA and FQGTGA. This CDR3 spans 12 amino acids. V lost 6 bases and J 8 bases, leaving 10 bases between the germline ends. CDR3 nucleotides: TGTGCCAGCAGGTCGGGACGGGAAAAACTGTTTTTT. It codes for CASRSGREKLFF.

The chain uses TRBV11-2 and TRBJ1-2; 7 bases match TRBD1. Germline CDR1 is SGHAT and CDR2 is FQNNGV. The CDR3 totals 13 residues. Losses at the gene ends were 2 bases for V and 3 bases for J; bases not matched to a gene: 0. The CDR3 nucleotides read TGTGCCAGCAGCTTAACAGGGGACTATGGCTACACCTTC. Translated, it gives CASSLTGDYGYTF.

The chain combines TRBV2 with TRBJ1-1, with D maybe TRBD1 (6 bases). The CDR3 length is 15 residues. V lost 11 bases and J lost 4, with 23 bases in between. Germline CDR1 and CDR2: SNHLY and FYNNEI. The CDR3 region has the DNA TGTGCCCGGGAAATAACAGGGCGGTGGGTCACTGAAGCTTTCTTT. It is translated as CAREITGRWVTEAFF. Looking up the rest from reference TRBV2 and TRBJ1-1 gives the full variable domain: EPEVTQTPSHQVTQMGQEVILRCVPISNHLYFYWYRQILGQKVEFLVSFYNNEISEKSEIFDDQFSVERPDGSNFTLKIRSTKLEDSAMYFCAREITGRWVTEAFFGQGTRLTVV.

This clone has a single count. The chain links TRBV11-2 to TRBJ2-3; either TRBD1 or TRBD2 may supply D (5 bases each). V lost 8 bases, J lost 2 bases, and 8 bases lay in between. Germline V lookup: CDR1 SGHAT, CDR2 FQNNGV. The CDR3 extends over 12 amino acids. For the CDR3, the DNA is TGTGCCAGCTTGGGGACCACAGATACGCAGTATTTT. Translated, it gives CASLGTTDTQYF.

The chain links TRBV30 to TRBJ1-2; 7 nucleotides agree with TRBD1. J was trimmed by 4 bases and V by 5 bases; bases with no gene match: 1. The CDR3 is 11 residues long. Per germline, CDR1 GTSNPN and CDR2 SVGIG (reference sequence). CDR3 coding DNA: TGTGCCTGGGGGGACAGCTATGGCTACACCTTC. Translating it yields CAWGDSYGYTF.

The chain links TRBV6-1 to TRBJ1-5, with D hard to call. CDR1 and CDR2 (germline): MNHNS, SASEGT. The CDR3 runs to 12 residues. V lost 6 bases and J 6 bases, leaving 9 bases between the germline ends. The CDR3 DNA sequence: TGTGCCAGCAGGCTTCTTTTTCAGCCCCAGCATTTT. As protein: CASRLLFQPQHF.

The V gene is TRBV2, the J gene TRBJ2-1; no firm D call. This CDR3 has 12 residues. CDR1 SNHLY and CDR2 FYNNEI come from the germline V gene. In nucleotides, the CDR3 is TGTGTCTGCTCCATGGGGTACAATGAGCAGTTCTTC. This translates into CVCSMGYNEQFF.

The V call is TRBV7-6, the J call TRBJ2-1, with no clear D. CDR1 is SGHVS, CDR2 FNYEAQ, per germline. The V end was cut by 3 bases, the J end by 6 bases, with 6 bases between. The CDR3 is 12 residues long. CDR3 sequence (DNA): TGTGCCAGCAGCTTTGGTCCCAATGAGCAGTTCTTC. Its protein is CASSFGPNEQFF.

With respect to this clone: The same CDR3 is also encoded by other DNA sequences in this sample. The chain carries TRBV5-1 and TRBJ1-5, with TRBD1 identical over 10 bases. This CDR3 region has 14 residues. J lost 7 bases, V lost 4 bases, and 5 bases had no gene match. Germline values: CDR1 SGHRS, CDR2 YFSETQ. The CDR3 nucleotides are TGCGCCAGCAGCCTCGGGACAGGGGAGCAGCCCCAGCATTTT. Translated, it gives CASSLGTGEQPQHF.

CDR3 sequence: CASSAGQFRNTEAFF. CDR3 sequence (DNA): TGTGCCAGTAGTGCGGGACAATTCCGCAACACTGAAGCTTTCTTT. The chain links TRBV19 to TRBJ1-1; tentative D call: TRBD1 (6 bases). CDR1 LNHDA and CDR2 SQIVND come from the germline V gene (reference sequence). There are 15 residues in the CDR3. V lost 5 bases to trimming and J lost 2 bases, with 15 bases between them.

The chain recombines TRBV4-2 with TRBJ1-5; D gene unclear. CDR3 length: 12 amino acids. Trimming cost V 1 base and J 5 bases, with 3 bases left between them. The germline V gene has CDR1 LGHNA and CDR2 YNFKEQ. For the CDR3, the DNA is TGTGCCAGCAGCCAAGCGGATCAGCCCCAGCATTTT. This gives the protein CASSQADQPQHF.

The chain is built from TRBV2 and TRBJ1-2, with TRBD1 matching over 9 bases. V shed 4 bases, J shed 3 bases, and the junction held 3 bases outside the gene matches. CDR1 is SNHLY, CDR2 FYNNEI, per germline. The CDR3 runs 14 residues. The CDR3 coding sequence is TGTGCCAGCAGTGTACAGGGGGCACACTATGGCTACACCTTC. This encodes CASSVQGAHYGYTF. Drawing the rest from reference TRBV2 and TRBJ1-2, the complete variable domain is EPEVTQTPSHQVTQMGQEVILRCVPISNHLYFYWYRQILGQKVEFLVSFYNNEISEKSEIFDDQFSVERPDGSNFTLKIRSTKLEDSAMYFCASSVQGAHYGYTFGSGTRLTVV.

The rearrangement joins TRBV5-4 to TRBJ2-7; D remains ambiguous. Deletions cut 4 bases from V and 0 bases from J, with 11 bases between. The germline V gene has CDR1 SGHNT and CDR2 YYREEE (reference sequence). This CDR3 comprises 14 residues. CDR3 bases: TGTGCCAGCAGCGAAGGACCAGACTCCTACGAGCAGTACTTC. Translated: CASSEGPDSYEQYF.

The chain combines TRBV6-4 with TRBJ2-2, with 9 bases lining up with TRBD2. J gave up 2 bases and V 6 bases, and 10 bases lay outside the gene matches. Germline V gene sequence: CDR1 MRHNA, CDR2 SNTAGT. This CDR3 spans 17 amino acids. The CDR3 nucleotides read TGTGCCAGCAGCTCCCGAGCGGGGGGCTACAACACCGGGGAGCTGTTTTTT. Protein product: CASSSRAGGYNTGELFF.